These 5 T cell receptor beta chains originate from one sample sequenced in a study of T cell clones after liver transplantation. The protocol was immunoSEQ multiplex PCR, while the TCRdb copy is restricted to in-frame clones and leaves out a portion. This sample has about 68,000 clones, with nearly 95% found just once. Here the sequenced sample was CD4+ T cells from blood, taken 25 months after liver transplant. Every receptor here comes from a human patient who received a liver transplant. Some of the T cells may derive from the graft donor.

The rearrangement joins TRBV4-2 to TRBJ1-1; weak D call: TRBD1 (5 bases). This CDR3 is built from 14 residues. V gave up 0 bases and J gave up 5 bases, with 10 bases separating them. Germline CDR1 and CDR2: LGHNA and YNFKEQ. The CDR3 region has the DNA TGTGCCAGCAGCCAAGATTCTCGGGGGACTGAAGCTTTCTTT. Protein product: CASSQDSRGTEAFF.

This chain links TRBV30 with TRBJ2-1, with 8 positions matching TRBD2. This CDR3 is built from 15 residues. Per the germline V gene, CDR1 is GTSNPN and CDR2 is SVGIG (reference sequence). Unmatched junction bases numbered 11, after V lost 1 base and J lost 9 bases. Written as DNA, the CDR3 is TGTGCCTGGAGTGCCCGGACTAGCATCATAAGTGAGCAGTTCTTC. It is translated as CAWSARTSIISEQFF.

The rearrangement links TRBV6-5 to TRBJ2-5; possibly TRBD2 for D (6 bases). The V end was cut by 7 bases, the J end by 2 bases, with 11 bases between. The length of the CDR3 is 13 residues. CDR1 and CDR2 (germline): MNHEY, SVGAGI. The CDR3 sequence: CASTSADQETQYF. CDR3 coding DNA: TGTGCCAGCACTAGCGCTGATCAAGAGACCCAGTACTTC.

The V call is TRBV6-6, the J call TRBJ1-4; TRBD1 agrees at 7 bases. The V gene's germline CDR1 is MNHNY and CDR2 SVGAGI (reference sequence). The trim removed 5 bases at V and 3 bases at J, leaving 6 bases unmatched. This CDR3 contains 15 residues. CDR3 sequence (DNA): TGTGCCAGCAGTAGACAGGGAACCTCTAATGAAAAACTGTTTTTT. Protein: CASSRQGTSNEKLFF.

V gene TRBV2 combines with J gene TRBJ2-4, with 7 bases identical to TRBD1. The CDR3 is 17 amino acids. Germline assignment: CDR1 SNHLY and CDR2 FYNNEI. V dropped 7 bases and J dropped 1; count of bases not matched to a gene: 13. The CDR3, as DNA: TGTGCCAGCAAAGAGAGACCGACAGGGACGGCCAAAAACATTCAGTACTTC. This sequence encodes CASKERPTGTAKNIQYF.